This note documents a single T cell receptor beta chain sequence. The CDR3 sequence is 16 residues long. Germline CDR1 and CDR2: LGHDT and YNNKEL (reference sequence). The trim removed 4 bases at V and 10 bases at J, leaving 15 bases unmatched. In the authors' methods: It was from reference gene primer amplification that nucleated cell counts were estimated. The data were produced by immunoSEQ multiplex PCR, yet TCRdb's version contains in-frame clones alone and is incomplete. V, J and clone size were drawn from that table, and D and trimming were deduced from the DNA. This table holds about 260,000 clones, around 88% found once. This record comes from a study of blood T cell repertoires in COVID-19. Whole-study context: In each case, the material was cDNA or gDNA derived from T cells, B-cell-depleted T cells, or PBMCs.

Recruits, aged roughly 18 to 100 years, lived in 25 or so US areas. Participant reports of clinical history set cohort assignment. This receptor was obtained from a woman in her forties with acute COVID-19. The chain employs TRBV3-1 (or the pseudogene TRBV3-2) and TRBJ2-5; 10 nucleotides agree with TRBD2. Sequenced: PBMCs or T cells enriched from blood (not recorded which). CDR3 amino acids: CASSPPSGSLPLDQYF. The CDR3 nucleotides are TGTGCCAGCAGCCCCCCTAGCGGGAGTCTCCCTTTGGACCAGTACTTC.